Sequencing of this T cell receptor (beta chain) was carried out in a study of blood T cell repertoires in COVID-19 (TCRdb year 2020). For context, the study as a whole: The collaborator samples originated in the United States, Italy and Spain and spanned the acute and convalescent phases of COVID-19. Subjects who had been exposed to COVID-19, were actively infected with it, or had recovered from it provided the deeply sampled blood TCRbeta repertoires that made up the dataset. A de-identified subject ID, COVID-19 status, age in years and sex were almost always included in the sample metadata. The samples were drawn from two sources: the first 160 participants of the ongoing ImmuneRACE study, and 1,000 to 1,500 subjects contributed by 6 global collaborators. The material from the prospective study consisted of cDNA or gDNA derived from T cells, B-cell-depleted T cells, or PBMCs. The repertoires were released in a freely available public database intended as a resource for research on the immune response to SARS-CoV-2. Where HLA class I and class II types were available, the types were taken from metadata supplied by the sample provider, not from assay-based typing. Results the study describes overall, beyond this receptor: How much clinical and demographic metadata was included differed by source and by participant, and the metadata was provided uncurated.

In Seattle, one collaborating source enrolled patients while the infection was active and tracked those patients longitudinally over the course of disease. Whole blood was collected in K2EDTA tubes by collaborating institutions according to the institutions' own protocols. For TCRbeta analysis, collaborators shipped samples in one of three forms: frozen whole blood, isolated PBMCs, or DNA extracted from either of those sample types. TCRbeta CDR3 regions were amplified from genomic DNA using the immunoSEQ Assay, a bias-controlled multiplex PCR. For the original study's pipeline: Within the assay, amplification of reference gene primers was used to estimate how many nucleated cells each sample contained. To quantify the absolute abundance of each unique TCRbeta CDR3 rearrangement, sequence reads were collapsed and filtered. For each sample, productive Simpson clonality was calculated as the square root of Simpson's diversity index over productive rearrangements. TCRdb retrieved this table from immuneACCESS and kept in-frame rearrangements only. Not all clones are present; in checked studies, unresolved V genes account for under half, and no reason is known for the remainder. The D gene and trimming were derived from the DNA, and the V and J assignments and clone size from that table. This sample holds about 270,000 clones; 75% to 95% were observed only once. Of the sample, around 2.6% falls within the top ten clones.

With respect to this clone: Its antigen specificity is not known. No base quality values were provided; no much bigger clone lies one nucleotide off.

The CDR3 starts with the cysteine, ends with the phenylalanine, and has 15 residues. Kept here is only the CDR3 DNA, which spans 45 bases and is read in frame from base 1. Relative to germline, V is 1 base shorter and J is 7 bases shorter, with 14 bases between their ends. Reading the germline V gene gives CDR1 SGHDT and CDR2 YYEEEE. This receptor chain uses TRBV5-6 and TRBJ2-2; TRBD2 is possibly the D segment (6 matching bases). Sequencing was carried out using peripheral blood. This TCR came from a young adult with COVID-19, enrolled during active disease. The CDR3 is CASSLLRRVGGELFF. The DNA is TGTGCCAGCAGCTTGCTCCGGAGGGTTGGCGGGGAGCTGTTTTTT.